The clone carrying this T cell receptor (beta chain) was counted between two and nine times. This CDR3 has 16 amino acids. Trimming cost V 4 bases and J 7 bases, with 20 bases left between them. Germline V gene lookup returns CDR1 SGHTA and CDR2 FQGNSA. TCRdb fed the 5' RACE reads into MiXCR, producing one record per CDR3 protein. This sample has about 38,000 distinct CDR3 sequences, with 6% to 7.5% found just once. This sample was included in a study of early T cells in non-severe SARS-CoV-2 infection. The chain carries TRBV7-2 and TRBJ2-1; D could derive from TRBD1 or TRBD2 (6 bases each). The source was whole blood, collected at baseline. The origin of this receptor is an adult who was a healthcare worker with PCR-confirmed SARS-CoV-2 infection or an uninfected control (not recorded which). The CDR3 DNA sequence: TGTGCCAGCAGCTCTCCTCCGGGGGCTTTAGGGAATGAGCAGTTCTTC. It yields the protein CASSSPPGALGNEQFF. Full variable domain (missing parts from reference TRBV7-2 and TRBJ2-1): GAGVSQSPSNKVTEKGKDVELRCDPISGHTALYWYRQSLGQGLEFLIYFQGNSAPDKSGLPSDRFSAERTGGSVSTLTIQRTQQEDSAVYLCASSSPPGALGNEQFFGPGTRLTVL.